One sample yielded the 15 T cell receptor beta chains listed below, sequenced in a study of cytomegalovirus exposure and HLA in healthy donors. Researchers ran the PCR with 60 Vbeta and 13 Jbeta primers. The assay was immunoSEQ multiplex PCR, and TCRdb's table has in-frame clones only and misses some. The table shows approximately 100,000 clones, with 70% to 85% occurring only once. The sequencing sample was made of PBMCs. Every receptor here comes from a man aged 55-75 years in good health and CMV-seronegative.

As to this clone: Other DNA variants within this sample encode the same CDR3. The chain is built from TRBV6-5 and TRBJ2-5; D ambiguous. Trimming took off 3 bases at V and 5 bases at J, with 4 bases between the two ends. The germline CDR1 and CDR2 sequences are MNHEY and SVGAGI. The CDR3 is 11 amino acids. The chain's CDR3 is CASSYLETQYF. The CDR3 DNA is TGTGCCAGCAGTTATCTCGAGACCCAGTACTTC.

The rearrangement links TRBV14 to TRBJ2-2; no definite D call. There are 14 residues in the CDR3. The ends were cut back, 1 base at V and 6 bases at J, with 9 bases in the middle. The V gene's germline CDR1 is SGHDN and CDR2 FVKESK. CDR3 bases: TGTGCCAGCAGCCAAGCAACTTATGCCGGGGAGCTGTTTTTT. It codes for CASSQATYAGELFF.

This clone was seen a few times. The chain joins TRBV18 to TRBJ1-4; D is undetermined. The germline V and J ends were trimmed by 1 base and 8 bases, with 14 bases remaining between them. The germline V gene has CDR1 KGHSH and CDR2 LQKENI. The CDR3 is 15 residues long. Written as DNA, the CDR3 is TGTGCCAGCTCACCACAAGCGGGTTTGGAGGAAAAACTGTTTTTT. This codes for CASSPQAGLEEKLFF.

The chain has TRBV5-4 and TRBJ2-2; D is unclear. The CDR3 spans 14 residues. Germline values: CDR1 SGHNT, CDR2 YYREEE (reference sequence). Trimming took 0 bases from V and 3 from J, leaving 6 bases between them. CDR3 nucleotides: TGTGCCAGCAGCTTGGACAGCTACACCGGGGAGCTGTTTTTT. Translating it yields CASSLDSYTGELFF.

A note on this clone: A read error may produce the germline difference seen at one junction end. The gene calls are TRBV6-1 and TRBJ2-4, with D maybe TRBD2 (6 bases). This CDR3 contains 12 residues. Germline CDR1 MNHNS, CDR2 SASEGT. The CDR3 here is CASTLSGSRESF. The DNA of the CDR3 is TGTGCCAGCACCTTGTCGGGATCCCGGGAGTCCTTC.

The chain links TRBV7-2 to TRBJ2-2; D is possibly TRBD2 (6 bases). Germline CDR1 reads SGHTA; CDR2 reads FQGNSA. Trimming cost V 8 bases and J 2 bases, with 9 bases left between them. The CDR3 extends over 13 amino acids. The CDR3, as DNA: TGTGCCAGCGGGGGGTTAAACACCGGGGAGCTGTTTTTT. Translated, it gives CASGGLNTGELFF.

The chain employs TRBV5-1 and TRBJ2-2; possible D gene TRBD2, 5 bases. From germline, CDR1 is SGHRS and CDR2 YFSETQ. V lost 5 bases and J lost 8, with 13 bases in between. CDR3 length: 13 amino acids. CDR3 in DNA: TGCGCCAGCAGTCTAGCCACGGGGGGGGAGCTGTTTTTT. Its protein is CASSLATGGELFF.

J is TRBJ2-2 and V is TRBV7-9; no clear D. CDR1 and CDR2 from the germline V gene are SEHNR and FQNEAQ (reference sequence). V was shortened by 5 bases and J by 6 bases, with 7 bases between the two germline ends. The CDR3 has 12 residues. For the CDR3, the DNA is TGTGCCAGCAGCCCACCAGCCGGGGAGCTGTTTTTT. Translating it yields CASSPPAGELFF.

The chain joins TRBV6-6 to TRBJ1-6; no clear D. The CDR3 is made up of 15 amino acids. Germline V CDR1 and CDR2: MNHNY, SVGAGI (reference sequence). The V and J ends lost 6 bases and 1 base respectively, with 10 bases between them. The CDR3 DNA is TGTGCCAGCAGACCCTCGGGGTCCTATAATTCACCCCTCCACTTT. Encoded protein: CASRPSGSYNSPLHF.

This rearrangement joins TRBV4-1 to TRBJ2-2, with 8 bases aligning to TRBD2. The CDR3 sequence is 17 residues long. CDR1 MGHRA and CDR2 YSYEKL come from the germline V gene. V trimming: 2 bases; J trimming: 7 bases; junction bases outside the gene matches: 12. The CDR3 region is CASSQRYSGALIGELFF. CDR3 nucleotide sequence: TGCGCCAGCAGCCAACGGTATAGCGGGGCCCTTATCGGGGAGCTGTTTTTT.

This clone was seen once. The genes are TRBV5-1 and TRBJ1-4, with D maybe TRBD1 (6 bases). This CDR3 has 14 residues. Trimming cost V 5 bases and J 5 bases, with 13 bases left between them. Germline V lookup: CDR1 SGHRS, CDR2 YFSETQ. CDR3 nucleotide sequence: TGCGCCAGCAGACCGGACAGTTCGAATGAAAAACTGTTTTTT. Its translation: CASRPDSSNEKLFF.

The CDR3, as DNA: TGTGCCAGCAGCTTACGCACTAGCGGGGGGGAAAGTAATACGCAGTATTTT. This encodes CASSLRTSGGESNTQYF. The V and J genes are TRBV11-2 and TRBJ2-3; TRBD2 agrees at 13 bases. After removal of 2 bases from V and 7 bases from J, the junction contained 9 bases not matched to a gene. This CDR3 is built from 17 residues. The V gene's germline CDR1 is SGHAT and CDR2 FQNNGV.

The V call is TRBV10-3, the J call TRBJ2-5; 8 bases are shared with TRBD2. The CDR3 spans 16 residues. V gave up 6 bases and J gave up 4 bases; unmatched junction bases: 13. The germline V gene encodes CDR1 ENHRY and CDR2 SYGVKD. The CDR3 region is CAISPNGGASGETQYF. The CDR3 DNA reads TGTGCCATCAGCCCTAACGGGGGGGCGAGTGGAGAGACCCAGTACTTC.

The rearrangement links TRBV5-6 to TRBJ2-7; TRBD2 might be the D (5 bases). V dropped 5 bases and J dropped 3 bases, with 12 bases sitting between them. Germline CDR1 and CDR2: SGHDT and YYEEEE. This CDR3 has 13 amino acids. CDR3 protein: CASRTNEGYEQYV. CDR3 bases: TGTGCCAGCAGGACCAACGAGGGCTACGAGCAGTACGTC.

V and J are TRBV4-2 and TRBJ1-5; D is possibly TRBD1 (5 bases). Germline V gene data show CDR1 as LGHNA and CDR2 as YNFKEQ. CDR3 length equals 16 residues. Trimming took off 2 bases at V and 6 bases at J, with 17 bases between the two ends. CDR3 sequence reads: CASSQREGQGVQPQHF. CDR3 DNA sequence: TGTGCCAGCAGCCAAAGGGAGGGGCAGGGTGTTCAGCCCCAGCATTTT.